This T cell receptor (beta chain) emerged from a study of T cell changes during pregnancy in multiple sclerosis. V dropped 8 bases and J dropped 5; count of bases not matched to a gene: 7. The CDR3 extends over 13 amino acids. Germline V gives CDR1 SNHLY, CDR2 FYNNEI. Measured with immunoSEQ multiplex PCR; TCRdb has only the in-frame clones, and not every one. This sample has 70,000 to 90,000 clones, with 90% to 95% found just once. The specimen comprised peripheral blood, sampled in the first trimester of pregnancy. The sequence derives from a female donor with multiple sclerosis, enrolled in a pregnancy study. The rearrangement links TRBV2 to TRBJ2-3; TRBD1 matches at 7 bases. The CDR3 here is CASFRQGGDTQYF. The CDR3 DNA is TGTGCCAGCTTCCGACAGGGCGGAGATACGCAGTATTTT. The full variable domain, its missing parts supplied by reference TRBV2 and TRBJ2-3, is EPEVTQTPSHQVTQMGQEVILRCVPISNHLYFYWYRQILGQKVEFLVSFYNNEISEKSEIFDDQFSVERPDGSNFTLKIRSTKLEDSAMYFCASFRQGGDTQYFGPGTRLTVL.